This T cell receptor beta chain was observed in a study of cytomegalovirus exposure and HLA in healthy donors. Study-wide context: The 130 or so validation repertoires were reported in a later analysis to have been generated on the same platform as the roughly 630 first-cohort repertoires.

The CDR3 totals 15 residues. Trimming at V came to 6 bases and at J to 0 bases, leaving 3 bases not matched to a gene. Germline CDR1 reads SQVTM; CDR2 reads ANQGSEA. Generated by immunoSEQ multiplex PCR, the TCRdb table keeps only in-frame clones and is missing some. The sample has under 85,000 clones, roughly 92% seen once. The chain uses TRBV29-1 and TRBJ2-3, with 13 bases aligning to TRBD2. The sequence was obtained from a man between 18 and 29 years old in good health and CMV-seropositive. The sequenced sample was PBMCs. The CDR3 region has the DNA TGCAGCGTAGGGACTAGCGGGGCTAGCACAGATACGCAGTATTTT. Its translation is CSVGTSGASTDTQYF.